A single sample gave rise to the 21 T cell receptor beta chains below, sequenced in a study of patients and donors after allogeneic stem cell transplantation. TCRdb independently ran MiXCR on the RT-PCR reads; one entry per CDR3 protein. The sample contains about 74,000 distinct CDR3 sequences, 26% of which appear only once. Sequenced material: blood, either unsorted or a sorted T cell fraction (not recorded which). These receptors were obtained from a human donor who was either an allogeneic HSCT recipient or a stem cell or donor lymphocyte infusion donor (not recorded which). It is not recorded whose cells these are; they may come from a transplant donor.

This clonotype was picked up a small number of times. The rearrangement uses TRBV24-1 and TRBJ2-1; 11 bases are a match to TRBD2. V was pared by 3 bases and J by 3 bases, with 9 bases of the junction left unmatched. The CDR3 runs 18 residues. Germline V gene data show CDR1 as KGHDR and CDR2 as SFDVKD. CDR3 bases: TGTGCCACCAGTGATCCCCGACTAGCGGGAAGTGTCTACAATGAGCAGTTCTTC. Residues: CATSDPRLAGSVYNEQFF.

The chain has TRBV5-1 and TRBJ2-7; D perhaps matches TRBD2 (6 bases). Trimming took off 0 bases at V and 0 bases at J, with 10 bases between the two ends. The CDR3 consists of 15 residues. Germline V gene sequence: CDR1 SGHRS, CDR2 YFSETQ. The CDR3 sequence: CASSLALATSYEQYF. The DNA for the CDR3 is TGCGCCAGCAGCTTGGCCCTAGCGACCTCCTACGAGCAGTACTTC.

This clonotype showed up just once. The chain recombines TRBV18 with TRBJ2-7; possible D gene TRBD1, 6 bases. The CDR3 totals 16 residues. V was shortened by 3 bases and J by 3 bases, with 18 bases between the two germline ends. Germline loops: CDR1 KGHSH, CDR2 LQKENI. The CDR3 DNA is TGTGCCAGCTCACCGAGACAGGAGAGTAAGAACTACGAGCAGTACTTC. Translation: CASSPRQESKNYEQYF.

The chain has TRBV29-1 and TRBJ2-2; unclear D gene. The CDR3 runs 14 residues. Germline CDR1 is SQVTM and CDR2 is ANQGSEA. The germline V and J ends were trimmed by 7 bases and 5 bases, with 17 bases remaining between them. The CDR3 loop is CSASGRPTTGELFF. As DNA, the CDR3 is TGCAGCGCCTCAGGAAGGCCAACTACCGGGGAGCTGTTTTTT.

This chain joins TRBV20-1 and TRBJ2-1; D is perhaps TRBD1 (6 bases). CDR3 size: 15 residues. Germline CDR1 and CDR2: DFQATT and SNEGSKA (reference sequence). V gave up 6 bases and J gave up 0 bases, with 15 bases separating them. The chain's CDR3 is CSADTGFGSYNEQFF. The CDR3 DNA is TGCAGTGCGGATACAGGGTTTGGCTCCTACAATGAGCAGTTCTTC.

The gene calls are TRBV11-3 and TRBJ2-1; 13 bases are shared with TRBD2. The V and J ends lost 1 base and 3 bases, in that order; junction bases with no gene match: 9. CDR1 and CDR2 (germline): SGHNT, YENEEA. The CDR3 covers 19 residues. CDR3 sequence: CASSLAGTSGGDNYNEQFF. The CDR3, as DNA: TGTGCCAGCAGCTTAGCAGGCACTAGCGGGGGGGATAACTACAATGAGCAGTTCTTC. The full variable domain, in which reference TRBV11-3 and TRBJ2-1 provide the parts outside the CDR3, is EAGVVQSPRYKIIEKKQPVAFWCNPISGHNTLYWYLQNLGQGPELLIRYENEEAVDDSQLPKDRFSAERLKGVDSTLKIQPAELGDSAVYLCASSLAGTSGGDNYNEQFFGPGTRLTVL.

The chain links TRBV7-2 to TRBJ2-5; possibly TRBD2 for D (6 bases). The germline CDR1 and CDR2 sequences are SGHTA and FQGNSA. Trimming left V 3 bases short and J 5 bases short, with 10 bases between. CDR3 length equals 13 residues. For the CDR3, the DNA is TGTGCCAGCAGCTTGACTAGTATGGAGACCCAGTACTTC. This translates into CASSLTSMETQYF.

V gene TRBV12-3 or TRBV12-4 combines with J gene TRBJ1-1; a weak D match, TRBD1 (5 bases). Trimming shortened V by 3 bases and J by 4 bases, and 12 bases separated the two germline ends. CDR3 size: 14 residues. In nucleotides, the CDR3 is TGTGCCAGCAGTTTGAAGGGGATCATCACTGAAGCTTTCTTT. Its translation: CASSLKGIITEAFF.

This clonotype was counted only a few times. This chain uses TRBV19 with TRBJ2-7; 8 positions agree with TRBD1. J lost 6 bases, V lost 4 bases, and 8 bases had no gene match. Germline assignment: CDR1 LNHDA and CDR2 SQIVND (reference sequence). The CDR3 length is 14 residues. CDR3: CASSTPGTGSEQYF. In nucleotides, the CDR3 is TGTGCCAGTAGTACGCCCGGGACAGGTTCCGAGCAGTACTTC. Based on the CDR3 plus reference TRBV19 and TRBJ2-7, the full variable domain is DGGITQSPKYLFRKEGQNVTLSCEQNLNHDAMYWYRQDPGQGLRLIYYSQIVNDFQKGDIAEGYSVSREKKESFPLTVTSAQKNPTAFYLCASSTPGTGSEQYFGPGTRLTVT.

This clonotype was seen more than once but under ten times. The chain recombines TRBV5-6 with TRBJ1-1, with TRBD1 matching over 12 bases. V lost 3 bases and J lost 4; bases outside the gene matches: 1. This CDR3 contains 14 residues. The germline CDR1 and CDR2 sequences are SGHDT and YYEEEE. The CDR3 region is CASSWDRGLTEAFF. For the CDR3, the DNA is TGTGCCAGCAGCTGGGACAGGGGGCTCACTGAAGCTTTCTTT.

This clonotype showed up just a few times. The chain links TRBV5-5 to TRBJ2-5; D assignment may be TRBD1 or TRBD2 (5 bases each). V was cut by 0 bases and J by 1 base, with 10 bases left in between. From germline, CDR1 is SGHKS and CDR2 YYEKEE (reference sequence). The CDR3 runs 15 residues. The CDR3 DNA is TGTGCCAGCAGCTTGGGGGGACCGTTCCAAGAGACCCAGTACTTC. This sequence encodes CASSLGGPFQETQYF.

The J gene is TRBJ2-1, the V gene TRBV10-3; 10 nucleotides match TRBD2. The length of the CDR3 is 17 residues. The germline V gene encodes CDR1 ENHRY and CDR2 SYGVKD. Losses at the gene ends were 0 bases for V and 4 bases for J; bases not matched to a gene: 6. This CDR3 reads CAISESRAGGSYNEQFF. DNA of the CDR3: TGTGCCATCAGTGAGTCACGAGCGGGGGGGTCATACAATGAGCAGTTCTTC.

This clonotype came up a few times. The gene calls are TRBV12-3 or TRBV12-4 and TRBJ2-3, with D perhaps matching TRBD2 (5 bases). The CDR3 is made up of 12 amino acids. The V end lost 5 bases, the J end lost 7 bases, and 10 bases lay between the germline ends. The CDR3 DNA is TGTGCCAGCAGTGGACGGAGGAATACGCAGTATTTT. Its translation: CASSGRRNTQYF.

The genes are TRBV6-5 and TRBJ2-7, with D perhaps given as TRBD1 or TRBD2 (5 bases each). CDR3 length: 13 amino acids. CDR1 MNHEY and CDR2 SVGAGI come from the germline V gene. The CDR3 sequence is CAVGPGPHYEQYF. The CDR3 DNA sequence: TGTGCGGTGGGTCCGGGACCCCACTACGAGCAGTACTTC.

This sequence joins TRBV29-1 and TRBJ2-3, with 10 bases aligning to TRBD2. The length of the CDR3 is 15 residues. Germline V gene lookup returns CDR1 SQVTM and CDR2 ANQGSEA. V shed 3 bases, J shed 5 bases, and the junction held 8 bases outside the gene matches. The CDR3 nucleotides are TGCAGCGTTGAGTCGGTAGCGGGAGGTAAAGATACGCAGTATTTT. Residues: CSVESVAGGKDTQYF.

This chain links TRBV19 with TRBJ1-2; tentative D call: TRBD1 (5 bases). The CDR3 loop spans 14 amino acids. V was cut by 6 bases and J by 3 bases, with 14 bases left in between. In germline, CDR1 is LNHDA, CDR2 SQIVND (reference sequence). The CDR3 sequence is CASRLSQGDYGYTF. The CDR3 DNA is TGTGCCAGTAGGCTGTCGCAAGGGGACTATGGCTACACCTTC.

In nucleotides, the CDR3 is TGTGCCAGCAGTTCCGCGACAGGGTTTATGGAGACCCAGTACTTC. Its protein product is CASSSATGFMETQYF. The chain is built from TRBV12-3 or TRBV12-4 and TRBJ2-5; 7 bases map to TRBD1. The V gene end was trimmed by 4 bases and the J gene end by 5 bases; junction bases not matched to a gene: 10. The CDR3 runs 15 residues.

This sequence joins TRBV19 and TRBJ1-6; a weak D match, TRBD1 (6 bases). CDR1 is LNHDA and CDR2 is SQIVND in the germline V gene (reference sequence). Trimming removed 3 bases at V and 1 base at J, with 10 bases between. The CDR3 sequence is 16 residues long. The CDR3 spells CASSIQGKSYNSPLHF. In DNA form, the CDR3 reads TGTGCCAGTAGTATCCAGGGGAAGTCCTATAATTCACCCCTCCACTTT.

V and J are TRBV7-2 and TRBJ2-1, with D possibly matching TRBD2 (6 bases). This CDR3 has 15 residues. Germline CDR1 and CDR2: SGHTA and FQGNSA. The germline V and J ends were trimmed by 2 bases and 0 bases, with 8 bases remaining between them. DNA of the CDR3: TGTGCCAGCAGCTTACGGGGGAGCTCCTACAATGAGCAGTTCTTC. Translating it yields CASSLRGSSYNEQFF.

The chain is built from TRBV5-1 and TRBJ2-4, with D maybe TRBD2 (6 bases). This CDR3 comprises 14 residues. The V end lost 4 bases, the J end lost 6 bases, and 14 bases lay between the germline ends. The germline V gene encodes CDR1 SGHRS and CDR2 YFSETQ. The CDR3 DNA sequence: TGCGCCAGCAGCATCAATGAGGAGGGAAACATTCAGTACTTC. As protein: CASSINEEGNIQYF.

This clonotype was recorded a few times. The chain employs TRBV7-9 and TRBJ2-5; D perhaps matches TRBD1 (5 bases). Trimming shortened V by 5 bases and J by 1 base, and 11 bases separated the two germline ends. In germline, CDR1 is SEHNR, CDR2 FQNEAQ (reference sequence). This CDR3 has 14 amino acids. Here the CDR3 reads CASSPRQRQETQYF. In DNA form, the CDR3 reads TGTGCCAGCAGCCCCCGACAGCGCCAAGAGACCCAGTACTTC. The complete variable domain, with remaining parts taken from reference TRBV7-9 and TRBJ2-5, reads DTGVSQNPRHKITKRGQNVTFRCDPISEHNRLYWYRQTLGQGPEFLTYFQNEAQLEKSRLLSDRFSAERPKGSFSTLEIQRTEQGDSAMYLCASSPRQRQETQYFGPGTRLLVL.